The 22 T cell receptor beta chains below were found in one sample sequenced in a study of T cells in Graves' hyperthyroidism and ophthalmopathy. RNA transcripts provided the source from which TCR beta CDR3 regions were amplified. The primer set for the first-round RT-PCR of the TCR CDR3 was HTBI. Each CDR3 protein gets one entry after TCRdb re-called the multiplex PCR reads with MiXCR. Here the sample spans 300,000 to 350,000 distinct CDR3 sequences, approximately 17% being singletons. Material: blood. The receptors were gathered from a man aged 25-45 years with Graves' hyperthyroidism.

This chain's CDR3 is CASSQGTSGSSYNEQFF. CDR3 in DNA: TGTGCCAGCAGCCAGGGGACTAGCGGGAGCTCCTACAATGAGCAGTTCTTC. V and J are TRBV3-1 and TRBJ2-1, with 14 bases that match TRBD2. Losses at the gene ends were 3 bases for V and 0 bases for J; bases not matched to a gene: 1. The germline gives CDR1 LGHDT, CDR2 YNNKEL (reference sequence). CDR3 length equals 17 residues.

This clonotype was counted at least ten times. The J gene is TRBJ2-3, the V gene TRBV10-2, with TRBD1 as a possible D gene (6 bases). Germline values: CDR1 WSHSY, CDR2 SAAADI. The V end lost 4 bases, the J end lost 2 bases, and 28 bases lay between the germline ends. There are 20 residues in the CDR3. The CDR3 coding sequence is TGCGCCAGCAGTGGGGGCGGCCCTTGGGACACTTGGGACCCCACAGATACGCAGTATTTT. It translates to CASSGGGPWDTWDPTDTQYF.

This clonotype came up many times. CDR3 residues: CASRVTPSSTDTQYF. DNA for the CDR3: TGTGCCAGCAGGGTAACACCCTCTAGCACAGATACGCAGTATTTT. The chain combines TRBV6-1 with TRBJ2-3; D is undetermined. In germline, CDR1 is MNHNS, CDR2 SASEGT. V was trimmed by 6 bases and J by 0 bases, leaving 13 bases between them. CDR3 size: 15 residues.

The table lists this clonotype with a few counts. The chain employs TRBV19 and TRBJ2-3; D perhaps matches TRBD1 (5 bases). Trimming shortened V by 3 bases and J by 6 bases, and 16 bases separated the two germline ends. Germline values: CDR1 LNHDA, CDR2 SQIVND (reference sequence). The CDR3 has 15 residues. Here the CDR3 DNA reads TGTGCCAGTAGTATCCTCCCAGGACAAAGCGATACGCAGTATTTT. Protein sequence: CASSILPGQSDTQYF.

V usage is TRBV27 and J usage is TRBJ2-1; 7 nucleotides line up with TRBD2. The junction had 7 bases not matched to a gene; V was cut back by 9 bases and J by 8 bases. CDR1 is MNHEY, CDR2 SMNVEV, per germline (reference sequence). The CDR3 runs 12 residues. In DNA form, the CDR3 reads TGTGCCAGTCGCGGGAGAATCCATGAGCAGTTCTTC. It specifies CASRGRIHEQFF.

In the case of this clonotype: This sequence may be a read error, since a much larger clone differs from it by one base. CDR3 loop: CSARDLGRGGSYGYAF. The CDR3 DNA reads TGCAGTGCTAGAGATTTGGGGCGGGGAGGTAGCTATGGCTACGCCTTC. The chain carries TRBV20-1 and TRBJ1-2; tentatively, D is TRBD1 (5 bases). The CDR3 is 16 amino acids. The germline CDR1 and CDR2 sequences are DFQATT and SNEGSKA (reference sequence).

This clonotype was seen many times. The chain uses TRBV5-1 and TRBJ1-1, with a possible D match to TRBD1 (6 bases). The length of the CDR3 is 14 residues. V was pared by 4 bases and J by 7 bases, with 17 bases between. Germline CDR1 and CDR2: SGHRS and YFSETQ. The CDR3 nucleotides read TGCGCCAGCAGCATGGGGGCATCCTCCGGTGAAGCTTTCTTT. Amino acid sequence: CASSMGASSGEAFF. Based on the CDR3 plus reference TRBV5-1 and TRBJ1-1, the full variable domain is KAGVTQTPRYLIKTRGQQVTLSCSPISGHRSVSWYQQTPGQGLQFLFEYFSETQRNKGNFPGRFSGRQFSNSRSEMNVSTLELGDSALYLCASSMGASSGEAFFGQGTRLTVV.

The CDR3 bases are TGTGCCAGCAGGCCGGGGGATGTGGAAACTGAAGCTTTCTTT. This gives the protein CASRPGDVETEAFF. The chain employs TRBV25-1 and TRBJ1-1; maybe TRBD1 (5 bases). The CDR3 extends over 14 amino acids. Germline values: CDR1 MGHDK, CDR2 SYGVNS. Trimming took 6 bases from V and 5 from J, leaving 16 bases between them.

The chain is built from TRBV7-9 and TRBJ2-7, with unresolved D. Trimming took 1 base from V and 5 from J, leaving 9 bases between them. Germline V gene sequence: CDR1 SEHNR, CDR2 FQNEAQ (reference sequence). The CDR3 covers 13 residues. This CDR3 reads CASSLGWLHEQYF. The CDR3 nucleotides read TGTGCCAGCAGCTTAGGGTGGTTACACGAGCAGTACTTC. Full variable domain (outside the CDR3, taken from reference TRBV7-9 and TRBJ2-7): DTGVSQNPRHKITKRGQNVTFRCDPISEHNRLYWYRQTLGQGPEFLTYFQNEAQLEKSRLLSDRFSAERPKGSFSTLEIQRTEQGDSAMYLCASSLGWLHEQYFGPGTRLTVT.

This clonotype was picked up a small number of times. The chain recombines TRBV20-1 with TRBJ2-7, with 9 bases matching TRBD1. Looked up from germline, CDR1 is DFQATT and CDR2 is SNEGSKA (reference sequence). The CDR3 length is 16 residues. The trim removed 0 bases at V and 5 bases at J, leaving 11 bases unmatched. CDR3 bases: TGCAGTGCTAGAGATCCCCGGACAGGGGATTCCGACGAGCAGTACTTC. Translated, it gives CSARDPRTGDSDEQYF.

The V call is TRBV28, the J call TRBJ2-5; D gene ambiguous. This CDR3 is built from 13 residues. CDR1 is MDHEN and CDR2 is SYDVKM in the germline V gene. V was shortened by 3 bases and J by 0 bases, with 5 bases between the two germline ends. The CDR3 region has the DNA TGTGCCAGCAGTTTTCCCAACCAAGAGACCCAGTACTTC. Translated, it gives CASSFPNQETQYF.

This sequence joins TRBV10-3 and TRBJ1-5; 8 bases match TRBD1. The germline CDR1 and CDR2 sequences are ENHRY and SYGVKD. V gave up 6 bases and J gave up 4 bases; unmatched junction bases: 2. The CDR3 runs 13 residues. In DNA form, the CDR3 reads TGTGCCATCAGCGGGACAGGTAATCAGCCCCAGCATTTT. Its protein product is CAISGTGNQPQHF.

The chain recombines TRBV7-6 with TRBJ1-4; maybe TRBD1 (5 bases). V lost 2 bases and J lost 6, with 16 bases in between. The CDR3 runs 16 residues. The germline V gene encodes CDR1 SGHVS and CDR2 FNYEAQ. The CDR3: CASSLREGDAYEKLFF. The CDR3 DNA follows: TGTGCCAGCAGCTTAAGAGAAGGGGACGCGTATGAAAAACTGTTTTTT.

V is TRBV28 and J is TRBJ2-1, with 8 bases identical to TRBD2. The CDR3 extends over 16 amino acids. J gave up 4 bases and V 1 base, and 6 bases lay outside the gene matches. Germline loops: CDR1 MDHEN, CDR2 SYDVKM. CDR3 sequence reads: CASSLSHSGNYNEQFF. The DNA of the CDR3 is TGTGCCAGCAGTTTATCACATAGCGGGAATTACAATGAGCAGTTCTTC.

This sequence joins TRBV12-3 or TRBV12-4 and TRBJ1-2, with 7 bases fitting TRBD1. The CDR3 consists of 15 residues. The V and J ends lost 1 base and 3 bases, in that order; junction bases with no gene match: 5. CDR3 loop: CASSLGTGHHYGYTF. CDR3 in DNA: TGTGCCAGCAGTTTAGGGACAGGACATCACTATGGCTACACCTTC.

This clonotype was seen many times. The V gene is TRBV28, the J gene TRBJ2-5; 12 bases are shared with TRBD1. The CDR3 is made up of 17 amino acids. Germline CDR1 and CDR2: MDHEN and SYDVKM. The V segment lost 7 bases and the J segment 5 bases; nucleotides outside the gene matches: 14. This CDR3 is CASTHFPRDRGQETQYF. CDR3 nucleotide sequence: TGTGCCAGCACCCATTTCCCTCGGGACAGGGGGCAGGAGACCCAGTACTTC.

This clonotype was seen only a few times. The chain carries TRBV7-2 and TRBJ2-6; D may be TRBD1 (5 bases). The CDR3 loop spans 16 amino acids. V was trimmed by 3 bases and J by 4 bases, leaving 13 bases between them. CDR1 SGHTA and CDR2 FQGNSA come from the germline V gene. The CDR3 is CASSFLQGTGANVLTF. Written as DNA, the CDR3 is TGTGCCAGCAGCTTTCTCCAGGGTACCGGGGCCAACGTCCTGACTTTC.

In this sample, this clonotype turned up many times. The chain couples TRBV25-1 to TRBJ2-1, with D possibly being TRBD2 (6 bases). Trimming left V 6 bases short and J 4 bases short, with 16 bases between. Germline CDR1 is MGHDK and CDR2 is SYGVNS. This CDR3 is 15 amino acids long. CDR3 sequence (DNA): TGTGCCAGCAGCAGGACCTTGGCGGGGTACAATGAGCAGTTCTTC. It translates to CASSRTLAGYNEQFF.

This clonotype was detected ten times or more. This chain links TRBV19 with TRBJ2-7; D uncertain. CDR3 length: 13 amino acids. The V gene's germline CDR1 is LNHDA and CDR2 SQIVND (reference sequence). V lost 10 bases and J lost 0, with 13 bases in between. CDR3 nucleotides: TGTGCCACTACAGATTGGAACTCCTACGAGCAGTACTTC. It encodes CATTDWNSYEQYF.

The chain uses TRBV24-1 and TRBJ2-3; no reliable D call. The V end was cut by 3 bases, the J end by 2 bases, with 11 bases between. CDR1 is KGHDR, CDR2 SFDVKD, per germline. This CDR3 is built from 15 residues. In nucleotides, the CDR3 is TGTGCCACCAGTGATGGCAGCCGGATCACAGATACGCAGTATTTT. It yields the protein CATSDGSRITDTQYF.

In this sample, this clonotype turned up many times. The rearrangement joins TRBV7-3 to TRBJ2-3; the D gene is possibly TRBD1 (6 bases). The CDR3 covers 13 residues. The germline V gene has CDR1 SGHTA and CDR2 FQGTGA. Between the trimmed V and J ends, which lost 5 bases and 6 bases, there was a span of 12 bases. The chain's CDR3 is CASSRDNGDTQYF. CDR3 in DNA: TGTGCCAGCAGCCGGGACAACGGGGATACGCAGTATTTT.

This clonotype was counted many times. The chain combines TRBV6-1 with TRBJ2-1, with 7 bases identical to TRBD2. Germline CDR1 reads MNHNS; CDR2 reads SASEGT. The CDR3 is made up of 15 amino acids. With 2 bases clipped from V and 2 bases from J, the junction kept 3 bases outside the gene matches. The CDR3 nucleotides are TGTGCCAGCAGTGAACTAGCGGAGCCCTACAATGAGCAGTTCTTC. This translates into CASSELAEPYNEQFF.